A single sample gave rise to the 9 T cell receptor beta chains below, sequenced in a study of post-analysis software for immune sequencing data. General study findings and limits: TRBV5-6, TRBV5-1 and TRBV20-1 were among five TRBV segments more frequent in patients than controls.

Presence of unique molecular identifiers characterized the TCR beta cDNA libraries. TCRdb processed the PCR reads anew with MiXCR; each CDR3 protein has one entry. The sample has around 700,000 distinct CDR3 sequences, approximately 60% seen once. Antigens of these TCRs are unknown. The sequenced material came from blood. These receptor sequences come from a girl aged 2-10 years with multiple sclerosis.

A few counts support this clonotype. This sequence joins TRBV11-2 and TRBJ2-3, with 11 bases that match TRBD1. The CDR3 runs 17 residues. Germline V lookup: CDR1 SGHAT, CDR2 FQNNGV. J was trimmed by 4 bases and V by 3 bases; bases with no gene match: 9. CDR3 residues: CASSFPRTGGNADTQYF. CDR3 in DNA: TGTGCCAGCAGCTTCCCGCGGACAGGGGGCAATGCAGATACGCAGTATTTT. Drawing the rest from reference TRBV11-2 and TRBJ2-3, the complete variable domain is EAGVAQSPRYKIIEKRQSVAFWCNPISGHATLYWYQQILGQGPKLLIQFQNNGVVDDSQLPKDRFSAERLKGVDSTLKIQPAKLEDSAVYLCASSFPRTGGNADTQYFGPGTRLTVL.

The V and J genes are TRBV29-1 and TRBJ1-1; 7 bases line up with TRBD1. The CDR3 is 13 residues long. Germline loops: CDR1 SQVTM, CDR2 ANQGSEA. Trimming cost V 4 bases and J 3 bases; bases outside gene matches: 5. The CDR3 spells CSVVPQGDTEAFF. The CDR3 region has the DNA TGCAGCGTTGTTCCCCAGGGGGACACTGAAGCTTTCTTT.

The V gene is TRBV7-9, the J gene TRBJ2-7, with D perhaps TRBD1 (5 bases). Trimming removed 6 bases at V and 4 bases at J, with 10 bases between. Germline CDR1 SEHNR, CDR2 FQNEAQ (reference sequence). This CDR3 spans 12 amino acids. This CDR3 reads CASSQRTYEQYF. As DNA, the CDR3 is TGTGCCAGCAGTCAACGGACATACGAGCAGTACTTC.

The rearrangement uses TRBV29-1 and TRBJ2-1; tentative D call: TRBD2 (6 bases). There are 13 residues in the CDR3. V lost 2 bases and J lost 9, with 14 bases in between. CDR1 is SQVTM and CDR2 is ANQGSEA in the germline V gene. For the CDR3, the DNA is TGCAGCGTTGAAACGACGGGGGAGAGTGAGCAGTTCTTC. It encodes CSVETTGESEQFF.

This clonotype was picked up a small number of times. The V and J genes are TRBV12-3 or TRBV12-4 and TRBJ1-2; TRBD1 might be the D (6 bases). Between the trimmed V and J ends, which lost 5 bases and 6 bases, there was a span of 16 bases. The CDR3 spans 14 residues. The CDR3 region is CASSLLQGLHGYTF. DNA for the CDR3: TGTGCCAGCAGTCTACTACAGGGTTTACATGGCTACACCTTC.

The CDR3 loop reads CATSDRERLWGYTF. The CDR3 nucleotides read TGTGCCACCAGTGACAGAGAACGGCTCTGGGGCTACACCTTC. This chain uses TRBV24-1 with TRBJ1-2; D remains ambiguous. The CDR3 is made up of 14 amino acids. Germline V gives CDR1 KGHDR, CDR2 SFDVKD. The V end was cut by 4 bases, the J end by 8 bases, with 16 bases between.

The count of this clonotype is one. The chain couples TRBV7-6 to TRBJ2-7; D not resolved. The last part of the DNA fits TRBJ2-5 better; the J call may be wrong. There are 12 residues in the CDR3. Germline V gene sequence: CDR1 SGHVS, CDR2 FNYEAQ. DNA of the CDR3: TGTGCCAGCAGCCCCATAGCCGAGACCCAGTACTTC. As protein: CASSPIAETQYF.

The chain is built from TRBV5-1 and TRBJ1-6; 7 bases are a match to TRBD1. The CDR3 has 16 amino acids. Germline CDR1 SGHRS, CDR2 YFSETQ. Losses at the gene ends were 4 bases for V and 9 bases for J; bases not matched to a gene: 13. The CDR3 DNA reads TGCGCCAGCAGCCCAGGCTCAGGACAGGTCGGTTCACCCCTCCACTTT. It translates to CASSPGSGQVGSPLHF.

CDR3 nucleotides: TGCAGTGCTGGACCGACAGTAGCCAAAAACATTCAGTACTTC. Amino acids: CSAGPTVAKNIQYF. The rearrangement links TRBV20-1 to TRBJ2-4; D is perhaps TRBD1 (5 bases). Germline V lookup: CDR1 DFQATT, CDR2 SNEGSKA (reference sequence). The length of the CDR3 is 14 residues. The ends were cut back, 5 bases at V and 0 bases at J, with 11 bases in the middle.